This T cell receptor (beta chain) was recorded in a study of blood T cells in healthy people across ages. Primers used in a second PCR of about 6 to 11 cycles were a sample-barcoded 5' primer and a J-beta primer mix. A template-switch adaptor containing 12 random nucleotides labeled each cDNA molecule. TCRdb analysed the 5' RACE reads with MiXCR anew, one entry per CDR3 protein. The sample records 750,000 to 1,000,000 distinct CDR3 sequences, almost 30% being singletons. This clonotype was seen more than once but under ten times. Its antigen is unknown. Overall study results and limits: Unsorted PBMC material precluded a definitive naive versus antigen-experienced comparison.

Trimming shortened V by 5 bases and J by 4 bases, and 15 bases separated the two germline ends. This CDR3 is built from 15 residues. Germline V gives CDR1 LNHNV, CDR2 YYDKDF (reference sequence). The same sample was also used in a study of T cells of mothers and their children.

This TCR derives from a woman aged 40 to 50 in good health. This chain joins TRBV15 and TRBJ2-1; D unclear. The sequenced material came from blood. The CDR3 bases are TGTGCCACCAGCCCGGACGGAAACCCTTACAATGAGCAGTTCTTC. As protein: CATSPDGNPYNEQFF.